This T cell receptor beta chain originates from a study of blood T cell repertoires in COVID-19. Study-level background: Sites across the United States, Italy and Spain contributed samples from acute and convalescent COVID-19. T cells, B-cell-depleted T cells, or PBMCs provided the cDNA or gDNA that served as material.

Per the original methods: Nucleated cell number was recorded as an estimate derived from reference gene primer amplification. This table comes from immunoSEQ multiplex PCR, and its TCRdb copy is limited to in-frame clones, with some not included. V and J calls and clone size are copied from that table; D and trimming were computed from the DNA. The top ten clones hold roughly 7.4% of a sample with about 23,000 clones, more than 80% of them seen once. Germline V CDR1 and CDR2: GTSNPN, SVGIG (reference sequence). The V gene lost 3 bases and the J gene lost 8 bases, with 5 bases spanning the gap. CDR3 length: 11 amino acids.

The chain employs TRBV30 and TRBJ1-6, with D unclear. The sequenced sample consisted of peripheral blood. This clonotype originated in a human donor in a cohort sampled during active COVID-19. Here the CDR3 DNA reads TGTGCCTGGAGCTACGATTCACCCCTCCACTTT. Protein product: CAWSYDSPLHF.